This T cell receptor beta chain was sequenced during a study of blood T cell repertoires in COVID-19. Study-wide background: Samples representing acute and convalescent COVID-19 were sourced from the United States, Italy and Spain. The analysed material was cDNA or gDNA that came from T cells, B-cell-depleted T cells, or PBMCs.

Study processing details: Estimation of nucleated cell counts was performed using reference gene primer amplification. Assay: immunoSEQ multiplex PCR; the TCRdb copy retains only in-frame clones and omits some. V, J and clone size were drawn from that table, and D and trimming were deduced from the DNA. This sample has over 130,000 clones, with about four fifths found just once. Trimming took 4 bases from V and 7 from J; bases not matched to a gene: 12. The length of the CDR3 is 17 residues. In germline, CDR1 is SGHTA, CDR2 FQGNSA. What was sequenced was peripheral blood. This clonotype was obtained from a human donor in a cohort sampled during active COVID-19. The chain joins TRBV7-2 to TRBJ2-2; 10 bases are shared with TRBD2. The DNA for the CDR3 is TGTGCCAGCAGCTCCTTGTTAGCGGGGGGAGCGCACGGGGAGCTGTTTTTT. Its translation: CASSSLLAGGAHGELFF.